The rows below give T cell receptor beta chains drawn from one sample of a study of blood T cells in healthy people across ages. MiXCR was run by TCRdb on the 5' RACE reads, yielding one entry per CDR3 protein. Among 780,000 or so distinct CDR3 sequences, roughly 56% were seen once, and the ten largest hold roughly 25%. Sequenced material: blood. The receptors derive from a middle-aged man in good health. CDR3s include the opening cysteine and the closing phenylalanine or tryptophan. Fields, in order: V gene, J gene, clone size, D gene, CDR3 length, CDR3 DNA, CDR3 protein. The D gene is left open where the match is weak. The size of a clone is reported for some rows only, either as once, few or many, or as a class for expanded clones.

TRBV7-2	TRBJ2-7	few	TRBD1	16	TGTGCCAGCAGCTTAGTACTGGGACAGGGGGCCTACGAGCAGTACTTC	CASSLVLGQGAYEQYF
TRBV9	TRBJ2-1	NA	TRBD2	15	TGTGCCAGCAGCGTAGCACTAGCGGGAGCTGGTGAGCAGTTCTTC	CASSVALAGAGEQFF
TRBV15	TRBJ2-5	NA	NA	16	TGTGCCACCAGCAGAGATCTAGGACGGCCTCAAGAGACCCAGTACTTC	CATSRDLGRPQETQYF
TRBV6-5	TRBJ2-7	NA	NA	14	TGTGCCAGCAGTTACGACAGGAACTCCTACGAGCAGTACTTC	CASSYDRNSYEQYF
TRBV7-3	TRBJ2-3	NA	NA	15	TGTGCCAGCAGCCCTTCTGTCGGACGCACAGATACGCAGTATTTT	CASSPSVGRTDTQYF
TRBV4-1	TRBJ1-1	NA	TRBD1	19	TGCGCCAGCAGCCAAGACTGGGAACAGGGGTTCGGAATGAACACTGAAGCTTTCTTT	CASSQDWEQGFGMNTEAFF
TRBV5-1	TRBJ2-1	NA	NA	15	TGCGCCAGCAGCTTTGGGATCCCCGGTGGCAATGAGCAGTTCTTC	CASSFGIPGGNEQFF
TRBV7-2	TRBJ2-7	NA	TRBD1	15	TGTGCCAGCAGCGCCCGACAGGGCTCTATCTACGAGCAGTACTTC	CASSARQGSIYEQYF
TRBV13	TRBJ2-3	few	NA	18	TGTGCCAGCAGCTTAGGCCCTTCCGGTGCCTCTGGCACAGATACGCAGTATTTT	CASSLGPSGASGTDTQYF
TRBV7-9	TRBJ2-7	NA	TRBD2	19	TGTGCCAGCAGCCCAGTCCCGGGACTAGCGGAGGGGGCCTACAATGAGCAGTACTTC	CASSPVPGLAEGAYNEQYF
TRBV12-3/TRBV12-4	TRBJ1-5	few	NA	16	TGTGCCAGCAGTTTAGACAGGGCACGCAGCAATCAGCCCCAGCATTTT	CASSLDRARSNQPQHF
TRBV11-2	TRBJ2-3	few	TRBD2	15	TGTGCCAGCGCCGAGGGGGTTAGCGGGGGAGATACGCAGTATTTT	CASAEGVSGGDTQYF
TRBV9	TRBJ2-3	NA	TRBD1	16	TGTGCCAGCAGCAAGACAGGGGATCGTTACACAGATACGCAGTATTTT	CASSKTGDRYTDTQYF
TRBV7-2	TRBJ2-5	NA	TRBD2	16	TGTGCCAGCAGCTGGGGACTAGCCTCTCCCCAAGAGACCCAGTACTTC	CASSWGLASPQETQYF
TRBV6-6	TRBJ2-3	NA	TRBD2	16	TGTGCCAGCAGTTACTCGCAGGGACTAGCTAGGGATACGCAGTATTTT	CASSYSQGLARDTQYF
TRBV7-3	TRBJ2-1	many	NA	13	TGTGCCAGCGGCCCGATATCTGGGAATGAGCAGTTCTTC	CASGPISGNEQFF
TRBV24-1	TRBJ2-5	NA	NA	15	TGTGCCACCAGTGACCAGGGGATGAGACAAGAGACCCAGTACTTC	CATSDQGMRQETQYF
TRBV20-1	TRBJ2-2	NA	TRBD1	14	TGCAGTGCCACCGGGACAGGGTTCACCGGGGAGCTGTTTTTT	CSATGTGFTGELFF
TRBV20-1	TRBJ1-4	NA	NA	10	TGCAGTGCTACTAATGAAAAACTGTTTTTT	CSATNEKLFF
TRBV27	TRBJ2-6	NA	NA	16	TGTGCCAGCAGTTTAAAGGCGACGGCTGGGGCCAACGTCCTGACTTTC	CASSLKATAGANVLTF
TRBV28	TRBJ2-7	few	NA	15	TGTGCCAGCAGTGCCGTGGGAGCGGATGCCTACGAGCAGTACTTC	CASSAVGADAYEQYF
TRBV6-1	TRBJ2-3	once	TRBD2	17	TGTGCCAGCAGTGAAGGGACGGGGGGTCCCCGGTCAGATACGCAGTATTTT	CASSEGTGGPRSDTQYF
TRBV4-1	TRBJ2-7	NA	NA	17	TGCGCCAGCAGCCAAGGGACGGAGGGGCCGGACTCCTACGAGCAGTACTTC	CASSQGTEGPDSYEQYF
TRBV5-1	TRBJ2-7	once	TRBD1	14	TGCGCCAGCAGCTCCTCTTCGGGACAGTACGAGCAGTACTTC	CASSSSSGQYEQYF